This T cell receptor beta chain stems from a study of blood T cell repertoires in COVID-19. Study-wide background: COVID-19 samples, acute and convalescent, were from the United States, Italy and Spain. From T cells, B-cell-depleted T cells, or PBMCs came the material, which was cDNA or gDNA.

The repertoire was sequenced with immunoSEQ multiplex PCR; TCRdb's copy has only in-frame clones and lacks some. The sample contains about 150,000 clones, about 89% of which appear only once. This clone was picked up a small number of times. This receptor was taken from a man between 60 and 75 years old with acute or convalescent COVID-19. Sequencing input: peripheral blood.

CDR3 DNA: TGCGCCAGCAGCTTGTTTAGCGGGGGGTCAGATACGCAGTATTTT. Its translation is CASSLFSGGSDTQYF. The V and J genes are TRBV5-1 and TRBJ2-3; 10 positions match TRBD2. Germline CDR1 SGHRS, CDR2 YFSETQ. There are 15 residues in the CDR3. V lost 1 base to trimming and J lost 4 bases; unmatched junction nucleotides: 3.